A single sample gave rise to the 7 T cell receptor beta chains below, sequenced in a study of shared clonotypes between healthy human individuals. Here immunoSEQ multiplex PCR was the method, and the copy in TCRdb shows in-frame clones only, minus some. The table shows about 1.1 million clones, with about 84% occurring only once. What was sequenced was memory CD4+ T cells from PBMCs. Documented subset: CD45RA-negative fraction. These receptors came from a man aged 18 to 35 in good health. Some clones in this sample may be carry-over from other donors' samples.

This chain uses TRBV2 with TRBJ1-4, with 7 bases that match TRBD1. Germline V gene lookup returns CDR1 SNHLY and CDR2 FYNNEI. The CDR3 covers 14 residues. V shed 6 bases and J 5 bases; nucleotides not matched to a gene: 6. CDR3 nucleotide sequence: TGTGCCAGCAGCCGCGGGACAGAAAATGAAAAACTGTTTTTT. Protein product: CASSRGTENEKLFF.

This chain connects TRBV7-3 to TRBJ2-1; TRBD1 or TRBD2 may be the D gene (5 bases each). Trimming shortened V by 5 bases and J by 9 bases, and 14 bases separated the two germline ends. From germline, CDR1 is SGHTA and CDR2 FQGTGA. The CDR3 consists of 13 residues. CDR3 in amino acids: CASSPGTPGEQFF. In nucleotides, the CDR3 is TGTGCCAGCAGCCCCGGGACCCCGGGTGAGCAGTTCTTC.

The CDR3 coding sequence is TGTGCCAGCAGCCAAACAGGGGGCAACTATGGCTACACCTTC. Protein: CASSQTGGNYGYTF. V gene TRBV28 combines with J gene TRBJ1-2; 9 positions match TRBD1. Germline-derived CDR1 and CDR2 are MDHEN and SYDVKM. The CDR3 has 14 residues. J gave up 2 bases and V 6 bases, and 4 bases lay outside the gene matches.

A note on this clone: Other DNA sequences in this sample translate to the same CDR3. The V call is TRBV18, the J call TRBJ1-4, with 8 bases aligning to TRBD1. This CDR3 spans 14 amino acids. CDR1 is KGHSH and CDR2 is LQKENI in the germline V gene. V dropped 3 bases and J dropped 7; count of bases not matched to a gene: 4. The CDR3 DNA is TGTGCCAGCTCACCGGGGACAGGTGGTGAAAAACTGTTTTTT. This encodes CASSPGTGGEKLFF.

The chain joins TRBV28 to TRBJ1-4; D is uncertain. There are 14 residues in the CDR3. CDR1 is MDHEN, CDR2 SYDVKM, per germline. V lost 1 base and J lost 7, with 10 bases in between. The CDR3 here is CASSLFTVGEKLFF. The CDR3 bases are TGTGCCAGCAGTTTATTCACCGTGGGTGAAAAACTGTTTTTT. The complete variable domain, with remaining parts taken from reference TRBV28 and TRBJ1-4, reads DVKVTQSSRYLVKRTGEKVFLECVQDMDHENMFWYRQDPGLGLRLIYFSYDVKMKEKGDIPEGYSVSREKKERFSLILESASTNQTSMYLCASSLFTVGEKLFFGSGTQLSVL.

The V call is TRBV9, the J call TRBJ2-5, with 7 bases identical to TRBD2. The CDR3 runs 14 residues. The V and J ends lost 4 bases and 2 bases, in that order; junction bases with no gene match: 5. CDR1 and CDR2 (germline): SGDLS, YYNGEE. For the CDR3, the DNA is TGTGCCAGCAGCCCGCTGGGGGGGCAAGAGACCCAGTACTTC. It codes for CASSPLGGQETQYF.

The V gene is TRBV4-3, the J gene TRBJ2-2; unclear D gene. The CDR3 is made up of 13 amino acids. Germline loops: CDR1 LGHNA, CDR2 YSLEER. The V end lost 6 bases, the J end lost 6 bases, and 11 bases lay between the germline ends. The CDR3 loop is CASRPTKSGELFF. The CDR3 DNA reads TGCGCCAGCAGGCCAACTAAATCCGGGGAGCTGTTTTTT.